This T cell receptor beta chain was recorded in a study of cytomegalovirus exposure and HLA in healthy donors. Primers: 60 Vbeta forward and 13 Jbeta reverse. Sequenced by immunoSEQ multiplex PCR; TCRdb stores in-frame clones only, minus some. The sample lists about 94,000 clones, roughly three quarters occurring once. V trimming: 6 bases; J trimming: 3 bases; junction bases outside the gene matches: 7. The CDR3 consists of 14 residues. Germline CDR1 MNHNS, CDR2 SASEGT. The receptor was derived from a woman between 40 and 50 years old in good health and CMV-seronegative. The chain combines TRBV6-1 with TRBJ2-7; 8 bases match TRBD1. The sequenced material came from PBMCs. DNA of the CDR3: TGTGCCAGCAGGGGGGCAGGGGGCTACTACGAGCAGTACTTC. Translating gives CASRGAGGYYEQYF.